Listed here is a single T cell receptor beta chain. The antigen is undetermined. The read terminates 3 residues ahead of where the CDR3 ends, so the germline J gene completes it. CDR3 size: 14 residues. The V gene's germline CDR1 is MNHEY and CDR2 SVGEGT. The ends were cut back, 6 bases at V and 2 bases at J, with 12 bases in the middle. This sample was included in a study of T cells in women clearing cervical HPV infection. The overall study: Cases were women with histologically confirmed HPV16-related CIN3 or worse, including 2 invasive cancers. Only a few women had HLA typing results available. Case blood drawn at lesion detection; control blood after infection cleared.

Broader study findings: Each sample's T-cell count was unknown, possibly confounding richness.

The table came from immunoSEQ multiplex PCR; TCRdb's copy has only in-frame clones and leaves some out. The sample holds around 20,000 clones. The chain has TRBV6-2 or TRBV6-3 and TRBJ2-3; maybe TRBD1 (7 bases). The sequenced sample was blood buffy coat. This TCR came from a woman aged 18-69 years with a cervical HPV16 infection that either progressed to CIN3+ or cleared (not recorded which). CDR3 DNA, as far as it was read: TGTGCCAGCAGCCAGGGGGGAGCCACAGATACG. Protein sequence: CASSQGGATDT. The complete CDR3 protein is CASSQGGATDTQYF.